The 10 T cell receptor beta chains listed next were all sequenced from one sample in a study of response to subunit inactivated influenza vaccine (dated by TCRdb to about 2018). Preparation of the library involved RT-PCR. This sample was sequenced with an Illumina HiSeq 2500. TCRdb reanalyzed the raw reads on its own, using fastp at Q25 for trimming and MiXCR for clone calling, and kept in-frame beta chains. A single entry per CDR3 protein holds the most common genes and DNA from its merged rows. The sample table shows hundreds of thousands of distinct CDR3 sequences, and approximately 24% are seen once. Jointly, the top ten make up 1.5% to 2% of the sample. This material consisted of CD4+ T cells sorted from PBMCs, taken about 5 days after vaccination. These receptors all come from a man in his fifties or sixties who received an inactivated influenza vaccine. Donor details come from another sample of the same person, matched by shared clones.

This chain links TRBV20-1 with TRBJ1-2, with 9 bases lining up with TRBD1. In germline, CDR1 is DFQATT, CDR2 SNEGSKA (reference sequence). This CDR3 has 15 amino acids. The J segment lost 6 bases and the V segment lost 0 bases, leaving 8 bases of the junction unmatched. The CDR3 sequence: CSARDSYRGLNGYTF. CDR3 in DNA: TGCAGTGCTAGAGATAGTTACAGGGGGCTCAATGGCTACACCTTC.

For this clonotype: The junction departs from germline at one end; a sequencing error may be responsible. The rearrangement links TRBV10-3 to TRBJ2-3, with D possibly matching TRBD2 (6 bases). This CDR3 is built from 13 residues. CDR1 and CDR2 from the germline V gene are ENHRY and SYGVKD. The CDR3 sequence is CAINSGSTDTHYF. As DNA, the CDR3 is TGTGCCATCAATAGCGGATCCACAGATACGCACTATTTT.

This sequence joins TRBV3-1 and TRBJ2-3; D not certain. V shed 3 bases and J shed 6 bases, with 10 bases lying between them. The CDR3 length is 13 residues. Per the germline V gene, CDR1 is LGHDT and CDR2 is YNNKEL (reference sequence). The DNA of the CDR3 is TGTGCCAGCAGCCACCGACACCCCGATACGCAGTATTTT. Translated, it gives CASSHRHPDTQYF.

This clonotype has just a few counts. This sequence joins TRBV7-2 and TRBJ1-2; no firm D call. CDR1 is SGHTA and CDR2 is FQGNSA in the germline V gene. The CDR3 is 15 amino acids. The germline V and J ends were trimmed by 1 base and 8 bases, with 17 bases remaining between them. The CDR3 region has the DNA TGTGCCAGCAGCTTAGGAGGCGGTCGACTATGGGGCTACACCTTC. Translation: CASSLGGGRLWGYTF.

V gene TRBV7-2 combines with J gene TRBJ2-1; the D gene is possibly TRBD2 (6 bases). The CDR3 is 15 amino acids. Trimming removed 4 bases from V and 0 bases from J, with 10 bases in between. Germline CDR1 and CDR2: SGHTA and FQGNSA. The CDR3 loop reads CASSSGGASYNEQFF. In DNA, the CDR3 is TGTGCCAGCAGCTCAGGAGGGGCCTCCTACAATGAGCAGTTCTTC.

The chain carries TRBV7-9 and TRBJ1-2; possible D gene TRBD1, 5 bases. Germline V gives CDR1 SEHNR, CDR2 FQNEAQ (reference sequence). V dropped 3 bases and J dropped 4 bases, with 12 bases sitting between them. The CDR3 contains 14 residues. CDR3 protein: CASSLGEGFYGYTF. The CDR3 DNA is TGTGCCAGCAGCTTGGGTGAGGGGTTCTATGGCTACACCTTC.

This rearrangement joins TRBV18 to TRBJ2-1; TRBD1 matches at 9 bases. CDR3 size: 18 residues. Looked up from germline, CDR1 is KGHSH and CDR2 is LQKENI. V lost 3 bases, J lost 0 bases, and 9 bases stayed unmatched. Here the CDR3 reads CASSPYRDRVTSYNEQFF. DNA for the CDR3: TGTGCCAGCTCACCTTACCGGGACAGGGTCACCTCCTACAATGAGCAGTTCTTC.

This clonotype was observed a handful of times. J is TRBJ2-1 and V is TRBV4-2; TRBD2 might be the D (6 bases). The CDR3 loop spans 16 amino acids. CDR1 and CDR2 from the germline V gene are LGHNA and YNFKEQ. The germline V and J ends were trimmed by 4 bases and 7 bases, with 20 bases remaining between them. The CDR3, as DNA: TGTGCCAGCAGCCGGGACTCACCTGGAGGTGGGAATGAGCAGTTCTTC. Translated, it gives CASSRDSPGGGNEQFF.

This clonotype was seen a handful of times. This chain uses TRBV5-1 with TRBJ1-2; D not resolved. This CDR3 has 14 amino acids. The germline V and J ends were trimmed by 0 bases and 7 bases, with 13 bases remaining between them. Germline V gene sequence: CDR1 SGHRS, CDR2 YFSETQ. The CDR3 loop reads CASSLAERVGGYTF. For the CDR3, the DNA is TGCGCCAGCAGCTTGGCCGAAAGGGTTGGTGGCTACACCTTC.

The rearrangement joins TRBV20-1 to TRBJ2-1; possibly TRBD2 for D (7 bases). Germline CDR1 and CDR2: DFQATT and SNEGSKA (reference sequence). V lost 0 bases and J lost 5, with 14 bases in between. This CDR3 has 15 residues. CDR3 bases: TGCAGTGCTAGAGATGGACTAGGGGGGAACAATGAGCAGTTCTTC. This gives the protein CSARDGLGGNNEQFF.